Here is one T cell receptor beta chain with its context. It has no known antigen specificity. No much larger clonotype is one base removed from it; base qualities were not supplied. The entry originates in a study of shared clonotypes between healthy human individuals (TCRdb year 2020). A note on the overall study: The cohort included three men and two women between 18 and 49 years of age. To estimate repertoire size and how much clonotype sharing occurs between individuals, the study deeply sequenced the blood TCR repertoires of about five healthy adults. Libraries were prepared and TCR repertoires were sequenced by different laboratories using diverse techniques, in order to increase sequencing depth and limit assay-specific biases. Between about 0.9 and 8.9 billion PBMCs per donor were obtained by leukapheresis. Beyond this particular receptor, the publication reports: The genetic and exposure-history diversity represented was limited by the small number of donors. Sampling was restricted to blood, and TCR repertoires in tissues likely differ from the TCR repertoires found in blood. Pairwise subsampling indicated that sequencing depth was expected to affect the degree of clonotype sharing among donors.

The donors were healthy, HIV-negative adults with no recently reported acute infections or vaccinations. Every donor was a Caucasian adult living in Nashville, Tennessee, USA. For unsorted samples, tens of millions of PBMCs were counted and genomic DNA was extracted with the QIAamp DNA Blood Mini kit. After blood collection by leukapheresis, PBMCs were isolated using Ficoll-Histopaque density gradient centrifugation and then cryopreserved in the vapor phase of liquid nitrogen. Using the deep immunoSEQ assay, TCR CDR3 regions were amplified from genomic DNA by multiplex PCR. Genomic DNA extracted from each cell subset was distributed evenly over all wells of several immunoSEQ 96-well plates, and each plate served as one replicate. For unsorted PBMC, approximately 300 ng of genomic DNA, equivalent to approximately 30,000 T cell genomes, went into each replicate PCR. Genomic DNA from unsorted PBMC was sequenced over ten immunoSEQ deep assay plates. Purified libraries were measured with a Qubit 3.0 fluorometer, size-checked on a Bioanalyzer 2100, and measured again with the KAPA Library Quantification kit. Each immunoSEQ 96-well plate was sequenced on its own single-read 150-cycle Illumina NextSeq 550 flow cell. The original methods were these. Because the immunoSEQ output included only junctional sequences and no quality scores, the filtering could not be the same as the filtering used for full-length reads. Sequences were annotated with PyIR, a Python wrapper for IgBLAST v1.9, and V/J genes and CDR3 were assigned using IMGT germline references. Reads with weak V/J assignments (E-value above 1e-6), missing CDR3, stop codons, out-of-frame junctions, or ambiguous translated residues were removed. V3J clonotypes were defined as sequences sharing an identical inferred V gene, J gene, and CDR3 amino acid sequence. The percentage overlap between two repertoires was calculated by dividing the number of shared unique clonotypes by the size of the smaller repertoire. Repertoire richness was assessed with RTK rarefaction, the Chao1 estimator, and Recon v2.1 estimates of unobserved clonotypes. The source is immuneACCESS, and TCRdb retained only in-frame sequences with V and J called. Part of the clones is not carried over; for the studies checked, unresolved V genes explain less than half of this, and the remainder is unexplained. V, J and clone size are those of that table, while D and trimming were read from the DNA. The sample includes 530,000 or so clones, with about 79% observed a single time. Clones ranked in the top ten supply about an eighth of the sample.

CDR1 is given as SGHAT and CDR2 as FQNNGV, both from the germline V gene. The CDR3 has 16 amino acids, counting the end cysteine and phenylalanine. The DNA shown is the 48-base CDR3, in frame from base 1. V is cut by 1 base and J by 2 bases, and the space between the germline ends is 15 bases. The sequencing sample was made of PBMCs. The clonotype originates from a middle-aged woman in good health. Some clones in this sample may be carry-over from other donors' samples. The V and J genes are TRBV11-2 and TRBJ2-7, with TRBD2 as a weak D call on 5 bases. DNA sequence: TGTGCCAGCAGCTTAGTGGGGAGAGGGTACCCCTACGAGCAGTACTTC. Translated, it gives CASSLVGRGYPYEQYF.